Following are 13 T cell receptor beta chains from one sample sequenced in a study of cytomegalovirus exposure and HLA in healthy donors. 13 Jbeta primers and 60 Vbeta primers were used for the PCR. Data came from immunoSEQ multiplex PCR; TCRdb stores just in-frame clones and leaves some out. This repertoire includes about 84,000 clones. The source material was PBMCs. The source of these receptors is a man between 45 and 60 years old in good health and CMV-seronegative.

V is TRBV25-1 and J is TRBJ1-6; D might be TRBD1 (5 bases). CDR1 is MGHDK and CDR2 is SYGVNS in the germline V gene. V was clipped by 1 base and J by 7 bases, with 11 bases between them. This CDR3 has 15 residues. The CDR3 loop is CASSEWAGRNSPLHF. In nucleotides, the CDR3 is TGTGCCAGCAGTGAATGGGCAGGGCGGAATTCACCCCTCCACTTT.

V usage is TRBV5-4 and J usage is TRBJ2-7; D is perhaps TRBD2 (5 bases). The CDR3 is 14 amino acids. Trimming removed 4 bases at V and 2 bases at J, with 13 bases between. Per the germline V gene, CDR1 is SGHNT and CDR2 is YYREEE (reference sequence). CDR3 in DNA: TGTGCCAGCAGCCCGGAGGACGGCGCCTACGAGCAGTACTTC. It codes for CASSPEDGAYEQYF. The full variable domain, completed using reference TRBV5-4 and TRBJ2-7, is ETGVTQSPTHLIKTRGQQVTLRCSSQSGHNTVSWYQQALGQGPQFIFQYYREEENGRGNFPPRFSGLQFPNYSSELNVNALELDDSALYLCASSPEDGAYEQYFGPGTRLTVT.

V gene TRBV27 combines with J gene TRBJ2-2, with 8 bases aligning to TRBD2. The V segment lost 6 bases and the J segment 2 bases; nucleotides outside the gene matches: 5. CDR1 is MNHEY, CDR2 SMNVEV, per germline (reference sequence). The CDR3 consists of 15 residues. The CDR3 loop is CASRRSGANTGELFF. In DNA form, the CDR3 reads TGTGCCAGCAGGCGTAGCGGGGCTAACACCGGGGAGCTGTTTTTT.

This chain connects TRBV6-1 to TRBJ1-1, with D hard to call. The CDR3 has 12 amino acids. V lost 1 base, J lost 8 bases, and 8 bases lay in between. Germline V CDR1 and CDR2: MNHNS, SASEGT. This CDR3 reads CASSEGEFEAFF. In DNA, the CDR3 is TGTGCCAGCAGTGAAGGGGAGTTCGAAGCTTTCTTT.

The gene calls are TRBV28 and TRBJ1-6; 8 bases map to TRBD1. Trimming took 5 bases from V and 3 from J; bases not matched to a gene: 6. Germline-derived CDR1 and CDR2 are MDHEN and SYDVKM. This CDR3 region has 16 residues. The CDR3 DNA follows: TGTGCCAGCAGTCTCCGACAGGGGTTCTATAATTCACCCCTCCACTTT. It encodes CASSLRQGFYNSPLHF.

This chain uses TRBV28 with TRBJ2-1; D may be TRBD1 (6 bases). The germline gives CDR1 MDHEN, CDR2 SYDVKM. This CDR3 is 14 amino acids long. V was shortened by 2 bases and J by 8 bases, with 13 bases between the two germline ends. CDR3 nucleotides: TGTGCCAGCAGTTTACGCCTCCCAGGGGATGAGCAGTTCTTC. Encoded protein: CASSLRLPGDEQFF.

The chain combines TRBV7-2 with TRBJ2-7; no reliable D call. The CDR3 is 13 amino acids. Trimming removed 5 bases from V and 2 bases from J, with 10 bases in between. Germline V gene data show CDR1 as SGHTA and CDR2 as FQGNSA. This chain's CDR3 is CASSRAQTYEQYF. CDR3 DNA sequence: TGTGCCAGCAGCCGAGCACAGACCTACGAGCAGTACTTC. The whole variable domain, filled in from reference TRBV7-2 and TRBJ2-7, reads GAGVSQSPSNKVTEKGKDVELRCDPISGHTALYWYRQSLGQGLEFLIYFQGNSAPDKSGLPSDRFSAERTGGSVSTLTIQRTQQEDSAVYLCASSRAQTYEQYFGPGTRLTVT.

The chain joins TRBV27 to TRBJ1-2, with D possibly TRBD1 on 5 matching bases. The germline V and J ends were trimmed by 3 bases and 8 bases, with 13 bases remaining between them. The CDR3 is 13 residues long. Looked up from germline, CDR1 is MNHEY and CDR2 is SMNVEV (reference sequence). The CDR3 sequence is CASSFPGSKGYTF. CDR3 DNA sequence: TGTGCCAGCAGTTTTCCAGGGTCTAAGGGCTACACCTTC.

The rearrangement uses TRBV6-5 and TRBJ2-5, with 7 bases lining up with TRBD1. The trim removed 7 bases at V and 11 bases at J, leaving 19 bases unmatched. CDR3 length equals 15 residues. Germline CDR1 is MNHEY and CDR2 is SVGAGI. The CDR3 DNA reads as TGTGCCAGCAATGCACAGGGGTACCCCTTACGAGAGCAGTACTTC. It yields the protein CASNAQGYPLREQYF.

This sequence joins TRBV11-2 and TRBJ2-2; D is ambiguous. The CDR3 has 15 residues. The germline gives CDR1 SGHAT, CDR2 FQNNGV. Trimming removed 3 bases from V and 0 bases from J, with 8 bases in between. CDR3 in DNA: TGTGCCAGCAGCTTGAGCAATACGAACACCGGGGAGCTGTTTTTT. Its translation is CASSLSNTNTGELFF.

The chain uses TRBV28 and TRBJ1-6; 8 nucleotides match TRBD1. V lost 1 base to trimming and J lost 6 bases; unmatched junction nucleotides: 2. The CDR3 loop spans 15 amino acids. CDR1 MDHEN and CDR2 SYDVKM come from the germline V gene. The CDR3 DNA reads TGTGCCAGCAGTTTATCGGACAGGGCTAATTCACCCCTCCACTTT. This gives the protein CASSLSDRANSPLHF. Combining the CDR3 with reference TRBV28 and TRBJ1-6 gives the whole variable domain DVKVTQSSRYLVKRTGEKVFLECVQDMDHENMFWYRQDPGLGLRLIYFSYDVKMKEKGDIPEGYSVSREKKERFSLILESASTNQTSMYLCASSLSDRANSPLHFGNGTRLTVT.

This chain links TRBV7-9 with TRBJ2-1, with 12 bases fitting TRBD2. Trimming took 5 bases from V and 6 from J; bases not matched to a gene: 5. CDR3 length equals 15 residues. Looked up from germline, CDR1 is SEHNR and CDR2 is FQNEAQ (reference sequence). CDR3 in amino acids: CASSPSGGAGNEQFF. The CDR3 region has the DNA TGTGCCAGCAGCCCTAGCGGGGGGGCTGGCAATGAGCAGTTCTTC.

The chain carries TRBV7-8 and TRBJ1-6, with a possible D match to TRBD1 (6 bases). In germline, CDR1 is SGHVS, CDR2 FQNEAQ. This CDR3 has 16 amino acids. Trimming removed 5 bases from V and 0 bases from J, with 11 bases in between. CDR3 residues: CASSAPGVSYNSPLHF. CDR3 bases: TGTGCCAGCAGCGCTCCAGGGGTCTCCTATAATTCACCCCTCCACTTT. Together with reference TRBV7-8 and TRBJ1-6, the CDR3 gives the full variable domain: GAGVSQSPRYKVAKRGQDVALRCDPISGHVSLFWYQQALGQGPEFLTYFQNEAQLDKSGLPSDRFFAERPEGSVSTLKIQRTQQEDSAVYLCASSAPGVSYNSPLHFGNGTRLTVT.